These 20 T cell receptor beta chains were sequenced from one sample in a study of control samples from healthy donors and cancer patients. Clones were sequenced by immunoSEQ multiplex PCR, and TCRdb holds only the in-frame ones, with some missing. This repertoire shows approximately 100,000 clones, about nine tenths found once; its top ten account for 3.5% to 4.5%. Sequenced sample: blood. Receptors originate from a human donor in good health. The donor label of this sample is uncertain.

The V and J genes are TRBV30 and TRBJ1-2, with TRBD1 identical over 7 bases. V was clipped by 0 bases and J by 2 bases; unmatched bases: 12. Germline V gene lookup returns CDR1 GTSNPN and CDR2 SVGIG (reference sequence). The CDR3 covers 17 residues. The CDR3 DNA is TGTGCCTGGAGTGTGACTTTAGGGGTCAGGGGGAACTATGGCTACACCTTC. Encoded protein: CAWSVTLGVRGNYGYTF.

V usage is TRBV6-5 and J usage is TRBJ1-6, with D hard to call. Germline V gene lookup returns CDR1 MNHEY and CDR2 SVGAGI. The V gene lost 6 bases and the J gene lost 14 bases, with 17 bases spanning the gap. The CDR3 consists of 13 residues. The CDR3 here is CASSPAGEAALHF. As DNA, the CDR3 is TGTGCCAGCAGCCCCGCGGGTGAGGCTGCCCTCCACTTT.

This chain joins TRBV19 and TRBJ1-1; 7 bases agree with TRBD1. This CDR3 is 11 amino acids long. V dropped 10 bases and J dropped 5; count of bases not matched to a gene: 4. CDR1 and CDR2 from the germline V gene are LNHDA and SQIVND (reference sequence). The CDR3 region has the DNA TGTGCCACACAGGGGCGGACTGAAGCTTTCTTT. Translation: CATQGRTEAFF. Full variable domain (outside the CDR3, taken from reference TRBV19 and TRBJ1-1): DGGITQSPKYLFRKEGQNVTLSCEQNLNHDAMYWYRQDPGQGLRLIYYSQIVNDFQKGDIAEGYSVSREKKESFPLTVTSAQKNPTAFYLCATQGRTEAFFGQGTRLTVV.

V and J are TRBV21-1 and TRBJ1-3. TRBV21-1 is described as a pseudogene. The CDR3 loop spans 14 amino acids. CDR3 sequence reads: CARGGAAPGNTIYF. DNA for the CDR3: TGTGCCAGGGGCGGGGCGGCCCCTGGAAACACCATATATTTT.

The chain carries TRBV7-9 and TRBJ2-1; no clear D. The ends were cut back, 7 bases at V and 0 bases at J, with 7 bases in the middle. CDR3 length: 13 amino acids. Germline V CDR1 and CDR2: SEHNR, FQNEAQ (reference sequence). CDR3 nucleotides: TGTGCCAGCAAAGGCTACTCCTACAATGAGCAGTTCTTC. The encoded protein is CASKGYSYNEQFF.

V is TRBV27 and J is TRBJ2-3; D is ambiguous. V dropped 6 bases and J dropped 0 bases, with 16 bases sitting between them. CDR3 length equals 16 residues. Germline CDR1 reads MNHEY; CDR2 reads SMNVEV (reference sequence). CDR3 DNA sequence: TGTGCCAGCAGGACCCAGGAATACTCTAGCACAGATACGCAGTATTTT. It specifies CASRTQEYSSTDTQYF.

The chain links TRBV11-2 to TRBJ2-3, with TRBD2 matching over 14 bases. The V gene end was trimmed by 4 bases and the J gene end by 3 bases; junction bases not matched to a gene: 9. The V gene's germline CDR1 is SGHAT and CDR2 FQNNGV. The CDR3 is made up of 18 amino acids. This CDR3 reads CASSSSAGLAGATDTQYF. The CDR3 DNA reads TGTGCCAGCAGCTCTTCTGCGGGACTAGCGGGGGCAACAGATACGCAGTATTTT. The complete variable domain, with remaining parts taken from reference TRBV11-2 and TRBJ2-3, reads EAGVAQSPRYKIIEKRQSVAFWCNPISGHATLYWYQQILGQGPKLLIQFQNNGVVDDSQLPKDRFSAERLKGVDSTLKIQPAKLEDSAVYLCASSSSAGLAGATDTQYFGPGTRLTVL.

The chain joins TRBV15 to TRBJ1-6, with 10 bases matching TRBD1. V dropped 0 bases and J dropped 10; count of bases not matched to a gene: 9. Germline V gene data show CDR1 as LNHNV and CDR2 as YYDKDF (reference sequence). This CDR3 comprises 17 residues. The CDR3 sequence: CATSRDKGQGGASPLHF. The CDR3 DNA follows: TGTGCCACCAGCAGAGATAAAGGACAGGGGGGAGCATCACCCCTCCACTTT.

The rearrangement links TRBV14 to TRBJ1-1; D gene ambiguous. This CDR3 has 15 residues. Germline loops: CDR1 SGHDN, CDR2 FVKESK. Trimming took off 0 bases at V and 3 bases at J, with 11 bases between the two ends. CDR3 in amino acids: CASSQDLGPYTEAFF. Here the CDR3 DNA reads TGTGCCAGCAGCCAAGATTTAGGACCTTACACTGAAGCTTTCTTT.

This clone was counted between two and nine times. The chain recombines TRBV27 with TRBJ2-1, with D possibly TRBD2 on 5 matching bases. CDR3 length: 11 amino acids. V was cut by 10 bases and J by 8 bases, with 12 bases left in between. Germline loops: CDR1 MNHEY, CDR2 SMNVEV (reference sequence). The CDR3 region has the DNA TGTGCCAAGCACGCGGGCGATGAGCAGTTCTTC. Amino acids: CAKHAGDEQFF.

The V and J genes are TRBV19 and TRBJ1-5; D uncertain. Trimming cost V 3 bases and J 2 bases, with 8 bases left between them. Germline V gives CDR1 LNHDA, CDR2 SQIVND (reference sequence). The CDR3 is made up of 14 amino acids. The CDR3 loop is CASSMVTRNQPQHF. DNA for the CDR3: TGTGCCAGTAGTATGGTCACTCGCAATCAGCCCCAGCATTTT.

The V gene is TRBV29-1, the J gene TRBJ1-1; TRBD1 matches 7 bases. The CDR3 runs 12 residues. V trimming: 8 bases; J trimming: 2 bases; junction bases outside the gene matches: 5. Germline CDR1 is SQVTM and CDR2 is ANQGSEA. CDR3 coding DNA: TGCAGCACAAGGGACAGTAACACTGAAGCTTTCTTT. Translation: CSTRDSNTEAFF.

The chain links TRBV19 to TRBJ2-7; 11 bases are a match to TRBD1. J was trimmed by 6 bases and V by 9 bases; bases with no gene match: 13. This CDR3 region has 15 residues. The V gene's germline CDR1 is LNHDA and CDR2 SQIVND (reference sequence). CDR3: CASQRAVGQGAEQYF. CDR3 coding DNA: TGTGCCAGCCAAAGGGCGGTTGGACAGGGGGCCGAGCAGTACTTC.

This clone was seen once. The chain combines TRBV4-1 with TRBJ1-5; the D is unclear. This CDR3 contains 15 residues. CDR1 and CDR2 from the germline V gene are MGHRA and YSYEKL. Trimming removed 3 bases at V and 0 bases at J, with 9 bases between. CDR3 DNA sequence: TGCGCCAGCAGCCAGAGCGGAAATAGCAATCAGCCCCAGCATTTT. Translating gives CASSQSGNSNQPQHF.

The chain has TRBV27 and TRBJ2-5; the match to TRBD1 covers 10 bases. The junction had 6 bases not matched to a gene; V was cut back by 0 bases and J by 5 bases. This CDR3 spans 16 amino acids. Looked up from germline, CDR1 is MNHEY and CDR2 is SMNVEV (reference sequence). The DNA of the CDR3 is TGTGCCAGCAGTTTATCGACAGGGGGCATTATGGAGACCCAGTACTTC. It encodes CASSLSTGGIMETQYF.

J is TRBJ2-7 and V is TRBV7-9; TRBD2 might be the D (5 bases). CDR1 is SEHNR, CDR2 FQNEAQ, per germline (reference sequence). The V end was cut by 5 bases, the J end by 0 bases, with 14 bases between. The CDR3 consists of 15 residues. CDR3 protein: CASSRKAADSYEQYF. CDR3 DNA sequence: TGTGCCAGCAGCCGAAAGGCAGCGGACTCCTACGAGCAGTACTTC.

This chain connects TRBV2 to TRBJ2-5; maybe TRBD2 (6 bases). In germline, CDR1 is SNHLY, CDR2 FYNNEI. This CDR3 has 13 amino acids. Trimming pared 3 bases from V and 12 bases from J, leaving 17 bases between. CDR3 in DNA: TGTGCCAGCAGTGAGTCCGGCCCGGGGGTAAAGTACTTC. It encodes CASSESGPGVKYF.

This chain joins TRBV15 and TRBJ2-7, with D possibly TRBD1 on 6 matching bases. Germline assignment: CDR1 LNHNV and CDR2 YYDKDF (reference sequence). The CDR3 sequence is 13 residues long. V lost 3 bases and J lost 4, with 10 bases in between. The CDR3 sequence is CATSRDSQYEQYF. The CDR3 coding sequence is TGTGCCACCAGCAGGGACAGCCAGTACGAGCAGTACTTC.

The genes are TRBV25-1 and TRBJ1-1, with D possibly TRBD1 on 6 matching bases. The V gene's germline CDR1 is MGHDK and CDR2 SYGVNS. The CDR3 extends over 15 amino acids. The germline V and J ends were trimmed by 1 base and 5 bases, with 14 bases remaining between them. CDR3 nucleotides: TGTGCCAGCAGTGAATTGAACAGGGAGGGAACTGAAGCTTTCTTT. Translated: CASSELNREGTEAFF.

This clone ranks as medium-sized. The V and J genes are TRBV10-2 and TRBJ1-2, with D hard to call. This CDR3 has 16 residues. CDR1 is WSHSY and CDR2 is SAAADI in the germline V gene. Trimming shortened V by 3 bases and J by 6 bases, and 20 bases separated the two germline ends. DNA of the CDR3: TGCGCCAGCAGTGAAGAGACACGAATATTGTACGATGGCTACACCTTC. It translates to CASSEETRILYDGYTF.